A single sample is the source of the 21 T cell receptor beta chains below, sequenced in a study of T cells in Graves' hyperthyroidism and ophthalmopathy (dated by TCRdb to between 2018 and 2021). The protocol used for the library was multiplex PCR. Sequencing used an Illumina HiSeq 2000. TCR beta CDR3 regions were amplified from RNA transcripts. For the first round of RT-PCR on the TCR CDR3, the HTBI primer set was used together with the Qiagen OneStep RT-PCR kit. The public sequencing data were trimmed at Q25 with fastp and processed into clonotypes with MiXCR by TCRdb, which kept only in-frame beta chains. Each record represents a unique CDR3 protein, reported with the most common genes and DNA among its rows. The sample data list around 600,000 distinct CDR3 sequences, and 14% of these were observed just once. The top ten constitute around 7% of the sample. Sequencing input: blood. The receptors originated from a woman aged 18-29 years with Graves' ophthalmopathy.

This clonotype has a handful of counts. The chain combines TRBV6-1 with TRBJ1-1, with a possible D match to TRBD1 (6 bases). The CDR3 is 13 residues long. V lost 6 bases and J 6 bases, leaving 14 bases between the germline ends. Germline V CDR1 and CDR2: MNHNS, SASEGT. The CDR3 reads CASRASGASEAFF. The CDR3 DNA reads as TGTGCCAGCAGGGCATCGGGGGCATCTGAAGCTTTCTTT.

This clonotype has a count of ten or more. The V gene is TRBV30, the J gene TRBJ1-1; D remains ambiguous. CDR3 length: 14 residues. Germline loops: CDR1 GTSNPN, CDR2 SVGIG (reference sequence). The V end was cut by 0 bases, the J end by 5 bases, with 13 bases between. The CDR3 sequence: CAWSVREARTEAFF. The CDR3 coding sequence is TGTGCCTGGAGTGTAAGGGAGGCTCGGACTGAAGCTTTCTTT.

The rearrangement uses TRBV6-1 and TRBJ2-5, with D perhaps matching TRBD2 (7 bases). CDR1 is MNHNS, CDR2 SASEGT, per germline. Trimming took 2 bases from V and 9 from J, leaving 19 bases between them. The CDR3 extends over 15 amino acids. The CDR3 sequence: CASSENSPARGPQYF. CDR3 in DNA: TGTGCCAGCAGTGAAAACTCTCCGGCGCGGGGGCCCCAGTACTTC.

As concerns this clonotype: Given a much more abundant clone one base away, this may be a read error. The V call is TRBV6-1, the J call TRBJ2-2; 8 positions match TRBD2. The CDR3 spans 15 residues. V lost 2 bases, J lost 6 bases, and 5 bases stayed unmatched. Germline CDR1 and CDR2: MNHNS and SASEGT. The CDR3: CASSETSGGAGELFF. The CDR3, as DNA: TGTGCCAGCAGTGAAACTAGCGGAGGGGCCGGGGAGCTGTTTTTT.

This clonotype was recorded many times. This chain uses TRBV7-2 with TRBJ2-3, with a tentative D call TRBD2 (7 bases). V dropped 1 base and J dropped 2 bases, with 10 bases sitting between them. Germline-derived CDR1 and CDR2 are SGHTA and FQGNSA. This CDR3 has 15 residues. The CDR3 spells CASSLDGGPTDTQYF. The CDR3, as DNA: TGTGCCAGCAGCTTAGACGGGGGGCCCACAGATACGCAGTATTTT.

V and J are TRBV19 and TRBJ2-3; D might be TRBD2 (6 bases). V was shortened by 6 bases and J by 1 base, with 17 bases between the two germline ends. The CDR3 runs 16 residues. CDR1 is LNHDA, CDR2 SQIVND, per germline (reference sequence). The DNA of the CDR3 is TGTGCCAGTAGAGGCGGGATAGTAAGGGGCACAGATACGCAGTATTTT. Encoded protein: CASRGGIVRGTDTQYF.

This clonotype occurred many times. CDR3 nucleotides: TGTGCCAGCAGTACCTGGACTAGGGGGGACGAGCAGTACTTC. Translation gives CASSTWTRGDEQYF. The chain employs TRBV12-3 or TRBV12-4 and TRBJ2-7; a possible D gene is TRBD2 (7 bases). This CDR3 has 14 residues. Trimming pared 5 bases from V and 5 bases from J, leaving 16 bases between.

The sample holds many counts of this clonotype. The genes are TRBV7-2 and TRBJ1-1; 7 nucleotides align to TRBD1. In germline, CDR1 is SGHTA, CDR2 FQGNSA. The length of the CDR3 is 14 residues. J gave up 5 bases and V 5 bases, and 8 bases lay outside the gene matches. DNA of the CDR3: TGTGCCAGCAGCACCCAGACAGGGACGACTGAAGCTTTCTTT. It translates to CASSTQTGTTEAFF.

This clonotype was seen repeatedly, ten times or more. This chain links TRBV2 with TRBJ1-1; TRBD1 is a possible D gene (6 bases). V gave up 6 bases and J gave up 2 bases, with 13 bases separating them. Germline CDR1 SNHLY, CDR2 FYNNEI. This CDR3 contains 14 residues. The CDR3 coding sequence is TGTGCCAGCAGCCAACAGGGTACCAACACTGAAGCTTTCTTT. Its translation: CASSQQGTNTEAFF.

This chain links TRBV11-2 with TRBJ2-1, with 7 positions matching TRBD1. J gave up 8 bases and V 3 bases, and 7 bases lay outside the gene matches. The CDR3 is 14 amino acids. Germline V gives CDR1 SGHAT, CDR2 FQNNGV. This chain's CDR3 is CASSFQGEWDEQFF. The CDR3, as DNA: TGTGCCAGCAGCTTCCAGGGGGAGTGGGATGAGCAGTTCTTC.

A few counts support this clonotype. This rearrangement joins TRBV29-1 to TRBJ2-3; 7 positions match TRBD2. The CDR3 covers 11 residues. The germline gives CDR1 SQVTM, CDR2 ANQGSEA. V lost 4 bases to trimming and J lost 5 bases; unmatched junction nucleotides: 0. The CDR3 sequence is CSVAGGDTQYF. The CDR3, as DNA: TGCAGCGTTGCGGGGGGAGATACGCAGTATTTT.

This clonotype occurred many times. The rearrangement uses TRBV6-1 and TRBJ2-3; tentative D call: TRBD1 (6 bases). V lost 6 bases, J lost 2 bases, and 15 bases lay in between. This CDR3 has 15 amino acids. Germline CDR1 and CDR2: MNHNS and SASEGT. The CDR3 loop is CASSPIGQTTDTQYF. The CDR3 nucleotides are TGTGCCAGCAGCCCAATCGGACAGACCACAGATACGCAGTATTTT.

This clonotype came up many times. The rearrangement uses TRBV10-3 and TRBJ2-7, with a tentative D call TRBD2 (6 bases). The CDR3 spans 14 residues. CDR1 is ENHRY and CDR2 is SYGVKD in the germline V gene. Trimming took 5 bases from V and 1 from J, leaving 12 bases between them. In DNA, the CDR3 is TGTGCCATCAGTATTGCGGGACGATCCTACGAGCAGTACTTC. Protein product: CAISIAGRSYEQYF.

This clonotype was counted many times. The chain recombines TRBV2 with TRBJ1-5; D is uncertain. Trimming stripped 5 bases from V and 8 bases from J, with 13 bases between. The CDR3 has 13 amino acids. Germline V gene sequence: CDR1 SNHLY, CDR2 FYNNEI. The CDR3 coding sequence is TGTGCCAGCAGTCCCGAAGTATGGGAGCCCCAGCATTTT. Encoded protein: CASSPEVWEPQHF.

The J gene is TRBJ1-4, the V gene TRBV20-1; 8 nucleotides agree with TRBD1. Germline V gene sequence: CDR1 DFQATT, CDR2 SNEGSKA (reference sequence). CDR3 length: 14 residues. Trimming at V came to 1 base and at J to 8 bases, leaving 6 bases not matched to a gene. The CDR3 spells CSARADRVVEKLFF. The CDR3 nucleotides are TGCAGTGCTAGAGCGGACAGGGTGGTCGAAAAACTGTTTTTT.

This clonotype was seen a few times. The V gene is TRBV6-1, the J gene TRBJ1-1; 9 bases line up with TRBD1. The CDR3 is 15 amino acids. Trimming removed 6 bases from V and 4 bases from J; junction bases left unmatched: 9. Germline CDR1 is MNHNS and CDR2 is SASEGT. The CDR3 DNA reads as TGTGCCAGCAGCCGGACAGGGGAGTGGGGCACTGAAGCTTTCTTT. Encoded protein: CASSRTGEWGTEAFF.

The rearrangement joins TRBV29-1 to TRBJ1-2; unclear D gene. The germline V gene encodes CDR1 SQVTM and CDR2 ANQGSEA. Deletions cut 5 bases from V and 0 bases from J, with 13 bases between. This CDR3 region has 14 residues. This chain's CDR3 is CSVPQLNPNYGYTF. Written as DNA, the CDR3 is TGCAGCGTTCCCCAGCTAAACCCTAACTATGGCTACACCTTC. Supplemented by reference TRBV29-1 and TRBJ1-2, the full variable domain reads SAVISQKPSRDICQRGTSLTIQCQVDSQVTMMFWYRQQPGQSLTLIATANQGSEATYESGFVIDKFPISRPNLTFSTLTVSNMSPEDSSIYLCSVPQLNPNYGYTFGSGTRLTVV.

The CDR3 sequence: CASSFERAGAEETQYF. The CDR3 coding sequence is TGTGCCAGCAGTTTCGAGAGGGCGGGAGCGGAGGAGACCCAGTACTTC. The rearrangement links TRBV28 to TRBJ2-5; 7 bases are shared with TRBD2. Per the germline V gene, CDR1 is MDHEN and CDR2 is SYDVKM. Trimming removed 3 bases from V and 5 bases from J; junction bases left unmatched: 12. The length of the CDR3 is 16 residues. The complete variable domain, with remaining parts taken from reference TRBV28 and TRBJ2-5, reads DVKVTQSSRYLVKRTGEKVFLECVQDMDHENMFWYRQDPGLGLRLIYFSYDVKMKEKGDIPEGYSVSREKKERFSLILESASTNQTSMYLCASSFERAGAEETQYFGPGTRLLVL.

In this sample, this clonotype turned up many times. The chain uses TRBV6-1 and TRBJ2-7, with 7 bases fitting TRBD2. The CDR3 runs to 13 residues. The germline CDR1 and CDR2 sequences are MNHNS and SASEGT. Germline trimming cut 8 bases from V and 2 bases from J; bases unmatched to any gene: 6. CDR3 protein: CASAPSGTYEQYF. The CDR3 nucleotides read TGTGCCAGCGCCCCTAGCGGAACCTACGAGCAGTACTTC.

J is TRBJ1-3 and V is TRBV4-1; D is ambiguous. This CDR3 region has 15 residues. The V gene's germline CDR1 is MGHRA and CDR2 YSYEKL. Trimming pared 0 bases from V and 0 bases from J, leaving 6 bases between. CDR3 DNA: TGCGCCAGCAGCCAAGATAGGTTCTCTGGAAACACCATATATTTT. This codes for CASSQDRFSGNTIYF.

This clonotype showed up many times. This chain connects TRBV7-8 to TRBJ2-1, with TRBD1 identical over 7 bases. The CDR3 totals 17 residues. V lost 2 bases to trimming and J lost 8 bases; unmatched junction nucleotides: 15. CDR1 and CDR2 from the germline V gene are SGHVS and FQNEAQ. The CDR3, as DNA: TGTGCCAGCAGCTTACGGGCGAGGGGGCCAAGTATGGATGAGCAGTTCTTC. Translating it yields CASSLRARGPSMDEQFF.